Following are 9 T cell receptor beta chains from one sample sequenced in a study of blood T cells in healthy people across ages. Next came a second PCR, run for 7 to 11 cycles, which used a sample-barcoded 5' primer along with a J-beta primer mix. Each CDR3 protein is one row after TCRdb ran MiXCR on the 5' RACE reads. Among some 1.5 million distinct CDR3 sequences listed, over 25% were seen once. The sample comprised blood. These receptors were obtained from a woman under 40 in good health.

Only one count was recorded for this clonotype. The rearrangement links TRBV14 to TRBJ2-1; tentatively, D is TRBD2 (6 bases). The ends were cut back, 0 bases at V and 0 bases at J, with 9 bases in the middle. The V gene's germline CDR1 is SGHDN and CDR2 FVKESK. The CDR3 length is 16 residues. CDR3 DNA sequence: TGTGCCAGCAGCCAAGATTCGCGGGGCTCCTACAATGAGCAGTTCTTC. This sequence encodes CASSQDSRGSYNEQFF.

This clonotype occurred many times. The J gene is TRBJ2-4, the V gene TRBV4-3; a possible D gene is TRBD2 (5 bases). The CDR3 totals 14 residues. V dropped 2 bases and J dropped 3 bases, with 8 bases sitting between them. Germline V gene lookup returns CDR1 LGHNA and CDR2 YSLEER. The CDR3 DNA sequence: TGCGCCAGCAGCCAAAACAGCGGCAAAAACATTCAGTACTTC. This translates into CASSQNSGKNIQYF.

This clonotype occurred many times. CDR3 DNA: TGCAGCGTTAGTCAGGGGGTGAGCACAGATACGCAGTATTTT. It encodes CSVSQGVSTDTQYF. The chain recombines TRBV29-1 with TRBJ2-3, with 7 bases aligning to TRBD1. Germline CDR1 reads SQVTM; CDR2 reads ANQGSEA. J gave up 0 bases and V 5 bases, and 5 bases lay outside the gene matches. The CDR3 runs to 14 residues.

J is TRBJ2-1 and V is TRBV15; 9 nucleotides match TRBD1. Germline V CDR1 and CDR2: LNHNV, YYDKDF (reference sequence). Trimming at V came to 3 bases and at J to 9 bases, leaving 6 bases not matched to a gene. This CDR3 contains 14 residues. CDR3: CATSRWVTGGEQFF. The CDR3 region has the DNA TGTGCCACCAGCAGGTGGGTGACAGGGGGTGAGCAGTTCTTC.

Comments on this clonotype: The germline gene is not matched at one end of the junction; a read error may be the cause. The chain recombines TRBV5-1 with TRBJ1-5; unclear D gene. There are 15 residues in the CDR3. CDR1 SGHRS and CDR2 YFSETQ come from the germline V gene. Here the CDR3 DNA reads TGCGCCAGCAGCCCGGACGGTGATAGCAATCAGTCCCAGCATTTT. This encodes CASSPDGDSNQSQHF.

The genes are TRBV4-1 and TRBJ1-6; unclear D gene. This CDR3 has 14 amino acids. CDR1 is MGHRA and CDR2 is YSYEKL in the germline V gene. V was shortened by 2 bases and J by 7 bases, with 9 bases between the two germline ends. In nucleotides, the CDR3 is TGCGCCAGCAGCCAAATAGTGGAAAATTCACCCCTCCACTTT. This sequence encodes CASSQIVENSPLHF.

In this sample, this clonotype turned up many times. This chain connects TRBV12-3 or TRBV12-4 to TRBJ1-2, with a tentative D call TRBD1 (6 bases). The CDR3 covers 13 residues. With 5 bases removed from V and 5 bases from J, the gap between germline ends came to 12 bases. The DNA for the CDR3 is TGTGCCAGCAGTCGGAGGACAGAGTATGGCTACACCTTC. Translated: CASSRRTEYGYTF.

This chain joins TRBV7-2 and TRBJ2-7; a weak D match, TRBD1 (5 bases). The germline gives CDR1 SGHTA, CDR2 FQGNSA. The CDR3 contains 15 residues. The V and J ends lost 5 bases and 3 bases respectively, with 17 bases between them. The CDR3, as DNA: TGTGCCAGCAGCCAGATCGGCAGGGTGATCTACGAGCAGTACTTC. Its protein product is CASSQIGRVIYEQYF. The full variable domain, rest sourced from reference TRBV7-2 and TRBJ2-7, is GAGVSQSPSNKVTEKGKDVELRCDPISGHTALYWYRQSLGQGLEFLIYFQGNSAPDKSGLPSDRFSAERTGGSVSTLTIQRTQQEDSAVYLCASSQIGRVIYEQYFGPGTRLTVT.

The V and J genes are TRBV7-2 and TRBJ2-3; 8 bases match TRBD2. Unmatched junction bases numbered 6, after V lost 2 bases and J lost 2 bases. The CDR3 sequence is 16 residues long. CDR1 SGHTA and CDR2 FQGNSA come from the germline V gene. In DNA, the CDR3 is TGTGCCAGCAGCTTAATTACTAGCGGATACACAGATACGCAGTATTTT. Amino acids: CASSLITSGYTDTQYF.